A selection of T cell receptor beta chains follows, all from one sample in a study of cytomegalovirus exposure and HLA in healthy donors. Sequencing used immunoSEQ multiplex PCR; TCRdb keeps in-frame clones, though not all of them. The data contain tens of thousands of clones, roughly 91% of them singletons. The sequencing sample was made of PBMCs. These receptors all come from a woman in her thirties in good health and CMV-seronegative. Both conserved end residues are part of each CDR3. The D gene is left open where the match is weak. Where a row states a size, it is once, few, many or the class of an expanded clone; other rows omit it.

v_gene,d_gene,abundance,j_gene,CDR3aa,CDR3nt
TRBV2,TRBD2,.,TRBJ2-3,CASSEEGGDTQYF,TGTGCCAGCAGTGAAGAGGGAGGGGATACGCAGTATTTT
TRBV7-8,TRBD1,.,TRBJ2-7,CASSLRDREEYF,TGTGCCAGCAGCCTCCGGGACAGGGAGGAGTACTTC
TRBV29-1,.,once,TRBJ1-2,CSVNLGGGDGGYTF,TGCAGCGTTAACTTAGGGGGGGGTGACGGTGGCTACACCTTC
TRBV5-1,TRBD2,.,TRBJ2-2,CASSLAGGTGELFF,TGCGCCAGCAGCTTGGCGGGGGGGACCGGGGAGCTGTTTTTT
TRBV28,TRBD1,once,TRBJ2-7,CASSPGDRVVVAYF,TGTGCCAGCAGTCCGGGGGACAGGGTAGTTGTTGCGTACTTC
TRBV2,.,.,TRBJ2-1,CASSAFSSEIF,TGTGCCAGCAGCGCCTTTAGTAGCGAAATCTTC
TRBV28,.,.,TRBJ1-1,CATKGGGTEAFF,TGTGCCACCAAAGGGGGGGGCACTGAAGCTTTCTTT
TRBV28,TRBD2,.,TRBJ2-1,CASISTPGLAGGRNEQFF,TGTGCCAGCATATCGACGCCGGGACTAGCGGGAGGGCGCAATGAGCAGTTCTTC
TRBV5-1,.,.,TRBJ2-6,CASSLSLSGANVLTF,TGCGCCAGCAGCTTGAGCCTCTCTGGGGCCAACGTCCTGACTTTC
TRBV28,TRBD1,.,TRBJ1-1,CASRTGANTEAFF,TGTGCCAGCAGGACAGGGGCAAACACTGAAGCTTTCTTT
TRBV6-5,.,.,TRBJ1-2,CASRSRGANGYTF,TGTGCCAGCAGATCCAGGGGCGCGAATGGCTACACCTTC
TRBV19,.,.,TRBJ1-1,CASSKDSYEAFF,TGTGCCAGTAGCAAAGACAGTTATGAAGCTTTCTTT
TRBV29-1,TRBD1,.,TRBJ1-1,CSVEGVGRTGLMNTEAFF,TGCAGCGTTGAAGGTGTTGGTCGGACAGGCCTCATGAACACTGAAGCTTTCTTT
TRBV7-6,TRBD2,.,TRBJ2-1,CASSLALREGHYNEQFF,TGTGCCAGCAGCTTAGCCCTGCGGGAGGGCCACTACAATGAGCAGTTCTTC
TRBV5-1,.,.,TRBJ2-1,CASSSQGGYNEQFF,TGCGCCAGCAGCTCACAGGGAGGGTACAATGAGCAGTTCTTC
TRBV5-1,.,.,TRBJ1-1,CASSLRQGRDTEAFF,TGCGCCAGCAGCTTGAGGCAGGGGAGGGACACTGAAGCTTTCTTT
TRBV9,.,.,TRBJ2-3,CASSVKQIPTDTQYF,TGTGCCAGCAGCGTTAAACAAATCCCCACAGATACGCAGTATTTT
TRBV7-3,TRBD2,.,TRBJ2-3,CASSSSSGTQYF,TGTGCCAGCAGCTCTTCTAGCGGTACGCAGTATTTT
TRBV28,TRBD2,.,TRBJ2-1,CATSLLAGVWQFF,TGTGCCACCTCTCTCCTAGCGGGGGTTTGGCAGTTCTTC
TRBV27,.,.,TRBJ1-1,CASRLGGAGSTEAFF,TGTGCCAGCAGACTCGGTGGGGCGGGGAGCACTGAAGCTTTCTTT
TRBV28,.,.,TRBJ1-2,CASSLDASYGYTF,TGTGCCAGCAGTTTAGATGCTAGCTATGGCTACACCTTC
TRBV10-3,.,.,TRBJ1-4,CAISESIGPRRGNEKLFF,TGTGCCATCAGTGAGAGTATTGGCCCCCGGCGAGGTAATGAAAAACTGTTTTTT
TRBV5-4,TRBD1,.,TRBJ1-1,CASSGRRGQANTEAFF,TGTGCCAGCAGCGGAAGGAGGGGACAGGCGAACACTGAAGCTTTCTTT
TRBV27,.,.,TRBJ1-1,CASSFWGHRVEGTEAFF,TGTGCCAGCAGTTTTTGGGGACACCGTGTAGAGGGTACTGAAGCTTTCTTT
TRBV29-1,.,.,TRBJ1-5,CSVRGTDSNQPQHF,TGCAGCGTTCGGGGGACGGATAGCAATCAGCCCCAGCATTTT
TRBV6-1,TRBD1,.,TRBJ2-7,CASRTGQGNYEQYF,TGTGCCAGCAGGACCGGACAGGGGAACTACGAGCAGTACTTC